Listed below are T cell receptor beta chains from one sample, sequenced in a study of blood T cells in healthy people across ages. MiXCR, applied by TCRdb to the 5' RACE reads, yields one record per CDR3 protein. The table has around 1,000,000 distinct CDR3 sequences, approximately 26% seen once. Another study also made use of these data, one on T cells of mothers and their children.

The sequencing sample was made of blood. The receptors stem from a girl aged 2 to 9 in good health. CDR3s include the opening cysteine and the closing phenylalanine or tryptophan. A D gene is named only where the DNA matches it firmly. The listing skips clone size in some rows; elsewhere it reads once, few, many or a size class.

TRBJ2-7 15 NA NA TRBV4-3 CASSQDRGGGFEQYF TGCGCCAGCAGCCAAGATAGGGGGGGTGGCTTCGAGCAGTACTTC
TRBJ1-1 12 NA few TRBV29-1 CSAVTGSTEAFF TGCAGCGCAGTAACAGGGAGCACTGAAGCTTTCTTT
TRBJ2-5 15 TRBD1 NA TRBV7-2 CASSPSDRAGETQYF TGTGCCAGCAGCCCCTCGGACAGGGCAGGGGAGACCCAGTACTTC
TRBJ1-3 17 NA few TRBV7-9 CASSPQRIGGTGNTIYF TGTGCCAGCAGCCCACAGAGGATAGGAGGGACTGGAAACACCATATATTTT
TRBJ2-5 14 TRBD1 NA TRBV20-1 CSAKDRRYQETRYF TGCAGTGCTAAGGACAGGAGATACCAAGAGACCCGGTACTTC
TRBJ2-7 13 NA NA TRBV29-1 CSVTGRLRYEQYF TGCAGCGTGACGGGACGGCTCCGCTACGAGCAGTACTTC
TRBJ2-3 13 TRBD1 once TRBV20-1 CSASQGAEDTQYF TGCAGTGCTAGCCAGGGGGCGGAGGATACACAGTATTTT
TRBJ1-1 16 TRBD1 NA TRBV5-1 CASSLAEGAGNTDAFF TGCGCCAGCAGCTTGGCCGAGGGGGCGGGAAACACTGATGCTTTCTTT
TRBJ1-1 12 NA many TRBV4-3 CASSQGRGEAFF TGCGCCAGCAGCCAGGGGAGAGGAGAAGCTTTCTTT
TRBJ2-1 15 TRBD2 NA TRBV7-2 CASSLTSGSMNEQFF TGTGCCAGCAGCTTAACTAGCGGGAGTATGAATGAGCAGTTCTTC
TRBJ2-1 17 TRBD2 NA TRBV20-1 CSATLDPSGGYIDEQFF TGCAGTGCCACACTAGACCCTAGCGGGGGATACATAGATGAGCAGTTCTTC
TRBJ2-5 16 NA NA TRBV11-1 CASSPRTAGLLETQYF TGTGCCAGCAGCCCCAGGACAGCAGGCCTTCTCGAGACCCAGTACTTC
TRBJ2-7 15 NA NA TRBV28 CASSPPYRGSYEQYF TGTGCCAGCAGTCCCCCTTATAGGGGCTCCTACGAGCAGTACTTC
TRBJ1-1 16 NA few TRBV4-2 CASRQRDGGLDTEAFF TGTGCCAGCAGACAACGGGACGGCGGCTTAGACACTGAAGCTTTCTTT
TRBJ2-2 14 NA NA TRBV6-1 CASKELGVSGELFF TGTGCCAGCAAGGAATTAGGTGTGTCCGGGGAACTGTTTTTT